This TCR beta chain was obtained from a study of technical replicates of blood from a handful of donors. The data were produced by immunoSEQ multiplex PCR, yet TCRdb's version contains in-frame clones alone and is incomplete. The sample has 55,000 to 85,000 clones; about 97% are singletons. This CDR3 region has 15 residues. Trimming took 8 bases from V and 7 from J; bases not matched to a gene: 6. Germline assignment: CDR1 SEHNR and CDR2 FQNEAQ (reference sequence). This TCR derives from a human donor in good health. Sequenced material: T cells isolated from PBMCs. The genes are TRBV7-9 and TRBJ2-1; 15 nucleotides line up with TRBD2. The CDR3 DNA reads TGTGCCAGCCTTAGGGGACTAGCGGGAGGTAATGAGCAGTTCTTC. This codes for CASLRGLAGGNEQFF.